This TCR beta chain comes out of a study of blood T cell repertoires in COVID-19. Background on the study: Sources were T cells, B-cell-depleted T cells, or PBMCs; the material itself was cDNA or gDNA.

The protocol was immunoSEQ multiplex PCR, while the TCRdb copy is restricted to in-frame clones and leaves out a portion. This sample has 100,000 or so clones, with 82% found just once. Looked up from germline, CDR1 is MNHEY and CDR2 is SVGAGI. V lost 7 bases, J lost 3 bases, and 16 bases lay in between. The CDR3 is made up of 14 amino acids. Source material: peripheral blood. The chain is built from TRBV6-5 and TRBJ2-7; tentatively, D is TRBD1 (6 bases). The sequence came from a woman older than 75 with acute or convalescent COVID-19. The CDR3 sequence: CASKGPGAIYEQYF. The CDR3 coding sequence is TGTGCCAGCAAGGGGCCAGGGGCCATCTACGAGCAGTACTTC.